This T cell receptor (beta chain) was observed in a study of OX40 agonist ivuxolimab in advanced cancers. Across the study: Ivuxolimab, an agonist antibody against OX40 (CD134), was given to patients. While on treatment, patients had intravenous ivuxolimab at 0.01 to 10 mg/kg every 2 weeks. General study results and limits: The expanded peripheral T cells' antigen specificity was not determined.

The V end was cut by 3 bases, the J end by 4 bases, with 6 bases between. The CDR3 is 12 amino acids. The V gene's germline CDR1 is LNHDA and CDR2 SQIVND (reference sequence). Clones were sequenced by immunoSEQ multiplex PCR, and TCRdb holds only the in-frame ones, with some missing. The table includes some 90,000 clones, under 95% detected once. About this clone itself: Its matching antigen is unknown.

The source was CD4+ or CD8+ T cells sorted from blood, collected in a trial of the OX40 agonist ivuxolimab. The V gene is TRBV19, the J gene TRBJ2-5; no firm D call. The sequence was obtained from an adult with an advanced solid tumor such as melanoma, head and neck, liver or kidney cancer. The chain's CDR3 is CASSMRGETQYF. The DNA of the CDR3 is TGTGCCAGTAGTATGCGCGGAGAGACCCAGTACTTC.